This T cell receptor beta chain was documented in a study of PD-L1 blockade in urothelial cancer. Whole-study context: Specimens of blood held a median count of roughly 130,000 T cells. Study observations and caveats: Sub-median blood TCR clonality before treatment predicted longer survival.

Turning to this clone: Its antigen is undetermined.

The CDR3 sequence is 16 residues long. Germline lookup yields CDR1 SEHNR and CDR2 FQNEAQ (reference sequence). V dropped 5 bases and J dropped 1; count of bases not matched to a gene: 8. Time point of the sample: pretreatment peripheral blood. Patients in the study were battling locally advanced or metastatic urothelial carcinoma. Clones were sequenced by immunoSEQ multiplex PCR, and TCRdb holds only the in-frame ones, with some missing. The sample has roughly 77,000 clones; roughly 84% are singletons. The chain recombines TRBV7-9 with TRBJ2-5; 9 bases agree with TRBD2. The starting material was PBMCs, obtained around atezolizumab (anti-PD-L1) treatment. This clonotype was obtained from a woman aged 70 to 79 with urothelial cancer. The CDR3 DNA reads as TGTGCCAGCAGCCCCGGGGCGGGAGGGACCCAAGAGACCCAGTACTTC. It encodes CASSPGAGGTQETQYF. The full variable domain, its missing parts supplied by reference TRBV7-9 and TRBJ2-5, is DTGVSQNPRHKITKRGQNVTFRCDPISEHNRLYWYRQTLGQGPEFLTYFQNEAQLEKSRLLSDRFSAERPKGSFSTLEIQRTEQGDSAMYLCASSPGAGGTQETQYFGPGTRLLVL.